The 24 T cell receptor beta chains reported below all come from one sample, sequenced in a study of chemoradiotherapy in HPV16-positive cancers. The repertoire was sequenced with immunoSEQ multiplex PCR; TCRdb's copy has only in-frame clones and lacks some. Here the sample spans around 6,600 clones, under 80% being singletons. This sample was gathered from a patient who underwent chemoradiotherapy. These receptor sequences come from a human donor with HPV-associated anogenital cancer.

J is TRBJ2-5 and V is TRBV5-1; 7 positions agree with TRBD2. V dropped 4 bases and J dropped 2; count of bases not matched to a gene: 14. Germline-derived CDR1 and CDR2 are SGHRS and YFSETQ. The length of the CDR3 is 17 residues. The CDR3 bases are TGCGCCAGCAGCCCAGGGCCCTCCGGGGGACTACAAGAGACCCAGTACTTC. Translated, it gives CASSPGPSGGLQETQYF.

The J gene is TRBJ2-3, the V gene TRBV6-1, with 7 nucleotides matching TRBD1. Unmatched junction bases numbered 7, after V lost 8 bases and J lost 2 bases. This CDR3 is 14 amino acids long. Germline V gives CDR1 MNHNS, CDR2 SASEGT. The CDR3 loop reads CASYRTGYTDTQYF. The DNA for the CDR3 is TGTGCCAGCTATCGGACAGGATACACAGATACGCAGTATTTT.

The chain is built from TRBV12-5 and TRBJ2-2; D possibly corresponds to TRBD2 (7 bases). V lost 0 bases, J lost 8 bases, and 19 bases lay in between. The CDR3 is 17 residues long. From germline, CDR1 is LGHNT and CDR2 FRNRAP. CDR3 sequence reads: CASGLVLGGGLEGELFF. The CDR3 DNA reads as TGTGCTAGTGGTTTGGTATTAGGCGGGGGCCTGGAAGGGGAGCTGTTTTTT.

This chain connects TRBV20-1 to TRBJ2-5; D remains unclear. Trimming cost V 1 base and J 3 bases, with 3 bases left between them. CDR3 length: 11 amino acids. Germline loops: CDR1 DFQATT, CDR2 SNEGSKA (reference sequence). CDR3 in DNA: TGCAGTGCTAGAGGAGAAGAGACCCAGTACTTC. Residues: CSARGEETQYF.

V and J are TRBV10-3 and TRBJ2-1, with TRBD2 matching 10 bases. The CDR3 spans 15 residues. J was trimmed by 6 bases and V by 5 bases; bases with no gene match: 7. Germline V CDR1 and CDR2: ENHRY, SYGVKD. CDR3 loop: CAISRLAGLVNEQFF. As DNA, the CDR3 is TGTGCCATCAGTAGACTAGCGGGTCTCGTCAATGAGCAGTTCTTC.

This chain links TRBV5-1 with TRBJ1-3; the D gene is possibly TRBD1 (6 bases). The CDR3 spans 16 residues. Germline lookup yields CDR1 SGHRS and CDR2 YFSETQ. Trimming removed 3 bases at V and 1 base at J, with 14 bases between. The CDR3 coding sequence is TGCGCCAGCAGCTACGGCGGACAGCTATCTGGAAACACCATATATTTT. Encoded protein: CASSYGGQLSGNTIYF.

The chain carries TRBV7-3 and TRBJ2-7; D possibly corresponds to TRBD2 (7 bases). Germline V gives CDR1 SGHTA, CDR2 FQGTGA. Deletions cut 4 bases from V and 1 base from J, with 14 bases between. The CDR3 is 15 amino acids. The CDR3 loop reads CASSYRGGGSYEQYF. Written as DNA, the CDR3 is TGTGCCAGCAGCTATCGCGGGGGCGGATCCTACGAGCAGTACTTC.

The V and J genes are TRBV11-2 and TRBJ1-2; D unclear. The CDR3 is 14 amino acids. Trimming pared 5 bases from V and 2 bases from J, leaving 12 bases between. CDR1 SGHAT and CDR2 FQNNGV come from the germline V gene. The CDR3, as DNA: TGTGCCAGCAGCCCCCGTATAGGGAACTATGGCTACACCTTC. Protein: CASSPRIGNYGYTF.

V gene TRBV30 combines with J gene TRBJ2-7, with 11 positions matching TRBD1. This CDR3 has 16 residues. CDR1 is GTSNPN, CDR2 SVGIG, per germline (reference sequence). Unmatched junction bases numbered 12, after V lost 3 bases and J lost 5 bases. The CDR3: CAWRTPGQGARDEQYF. The CDR3 nucleotides are TGTGCCTGGAGAACTCCCGGACAGGGGGCCCGCGACGAGCAGTACTTC.

The chain couples TRBV10-3 to TRBJ2-7; 8 nucleotides match TRBD2. Germline CDR1 is ENHRY and CDR2 is SYGVKD. CDR3 length equals 16 residues. V shed 2 bases and J 0 bases; nucleotides not matched to a gene: 6. The DNA of the CDR3 is TGTGCCATCAGTGAGGGACTAGCCGACCTCTCCTACGAGCAGTACTTC. This encodes CAISEGLADLSYEQYF.

This clone was seen only a few times. V and J are TRBV6-1 and TRBJ1-4; no clear D. V shed 2 bases and J shed 9 bases, with 13 bases lying between them. The CDR3 is made up of 14 amino acids. Germline lookup yields CDR1 MNHNS and CDR2 SASEGT. For the CDR3, the DNA is TGTGCCAGCAGTGAAATGTTGACATTGAAAAAACTGTTTTTT. It encodes CASSEMLTLKKLFF.

The chain recombines TRBV9 with TRBJ1-2, with D unresolved. Germline assignment: CDR1 SGDLS and CDR2 YYNGEE. CDR3 size: 15 residues. The germline V and J ends were trimmed by 4 bases and 1 base, with 14 bases remaining between them. The CDR3: CASSPQTDINYGYTF. CDR3 nucleotide sequence: TGTGCCAGCAGCCCCCAGACTGATATTAACTATGGCTACACCTTC. The full variable domain, rest sourced from reference TRBV9 and TRBJ1-2, is DSGVTQTPKHLITATGQRVTLRCSPRSGDLSVYWYQQSLDQGLQFLIQYYNGEERAKGNILERFSAQQFPDLHSELNLSSLELGDSALYFCASSPQTDINYGYTFGSGTRLTVV.

The chain combines TRBV5-1 with TRBJ1-5; 9 bases are shared with TRBD1. Germline values: CDR1 SGHRS, CDR2 YFSETQ. Trimming at V came to 0 bases and at J to 1 base, leaving 2 bases not matched to a gene. CDR3 length: 16 residues. The CDR3 DNA sequence: TGCGCCAGCAGCTTGGATGGGACAGGGAGCAATCAGCCCCAGCATTTT. Translating it yields CASSLDGTGSNQPQHF.

The CDR3 sequence is CASKRYGTAQETQYF. The CDR3 DNA sequence: TGTGCCAGCAAACGGTACGGGACGGCCCAAGAGACCCAGTACTTC. The rearrangement joins TRBV2 to TRBJ2-5; either TRBD1 or TRBD2 may supply D (5 bases each). The CDR3 covers 15 residues. V was cut by 7 bases and J by 1 base, with 16 bases left in between. CDR1 and CDR2 from the germline V gene are SNHLY and FYNNEI.

The rearrangement links TRBV28 to TRBJ1-1; D is perhaps TRBD1 (6 bases). The CDR3 is 16 amino acids. Germline CDR1 is MDHEN and CDR2 is SYDVKM. The ends were cut back, 7 bases at V and 6 bases at J, with 24 bases in the middle. CDR3 nucleotide sequence: TGTGCCAGCATCACCGCGGGGGCTTTAGGGTACGCTGAAGCTTTCTTT. This codes for CASITAGALGYAEAFF.

The rearrangement uses TRBV28 and TRBJ1-5; no clear D gene. Germline CDR1 and CDR2: MDHEN and SYDVKM. This CDR3 region has 14 residues. Trimming cost V 0 bases and J 6 bases, with 9 bases left between them. The CDR3 DNA reads TGTGCCAGCAGTTTATGGGCGGCGGGTCAGCCCCAGCATTTT. This gives the protein CASSLWAAGQPQHF.

To note about this clone: Germline is not matched at one junction end, which may reflect a read error. The genes are TRBV11-3 and TRBJ2-2, with D unresolved. This CDR3 is 12 amino acids long. Germline CDR1 reads SGHNT; CDR2 reads YENEEA. This CDR3 is CASSVETGELFF. The DNA of the CDR3 is TGTGCCAGCAGCGTAGAAACCGGGGAGCTGTTTTTT.

There are a few counts of this clone. The V call is TRBV10-2, the J call TRBJ2-3, with 10 bases that match TRBD2. V dropped 0 bases and J dropped 5; count of bases not matched to a gene: 11. Looked up from germline, CDR1 is WSHSY and CDR2 is SAAADI. The CDR3 loop spans 18 amino acids. The CDR3, as DNA: TGCGCCAGCAGTGAGTCTGGTTGGGGACTAGCGCTTGAAGATACGCAGTATTTT. Its protein is CASSESGWGLALEDTQYF.

This clone was observed a single time. J is TRBJ2-2 and V is TRBV5-4; weak D call: TRBD2 (6 bases). Germline CDR1 is SGHNT and CDR2 is YYREEE (reference sequence). V lost 4 bases to trimming and J lost 1 base, with 17 bases between them. This CDR3 comprises 17 residues. Here the CDR3 reads CASSPTLGTQNTGELFF. The CDR3 nucleotides read TGTGCCAGCAGCCCAACACTCGGGACTCAGAACACCGGGGAGCTGTTTTTT.

The chain is built from TRBV2 and TRBJ1-5, with D possibly matching TRBD1 (6 bases). The CDR3 covers 14 residues. The V end lost 7 bases, the J end lost 0 bases, and 10 bases lay between the germline ends. The germline gives CDR1 SNHLY, CDR2 FYNNEI. The CDR3 is CASNGDISNQPQHF. CDR3 DNA: TGTGCCAGCAATGGGGACATTAGCAATCAGCCCCAGCATTTT. Drawing the rest from reference TRBV2 and TRBJ1-5, the complete variable domain is EPEVTQTPSHQVTQMGQEVILRCVPISNHLYFYWYRQILGQKVEFLVSFYNNEISEKSEIFDDQFSVERPDGSNFTLKIRSTKLEDSAMYFCASNGDISNQPQHFGDGTRLSIL.

The chain uses TRBV5-1 and TRBJ2-4; D ambiguous. There are 12 residues in the CDR3. The germline V gene has CDR1 SGHRS and CDR2 YFSETQ. Between the trimmed V and J ends, which lost 4 bases and 5 bases, there was a span of 7 bases. The CDR3 loop reads CASSQDQNIQYF. The CDR3 nucleotides are TGCGCCAGCAGCCAAGACCAAAACATTCAGTACTTC.

The CDR3 loop is CASSPRGPTEAFF. The CDR3 DNA reads TGTGCCAGCTCACCCAGGGGTCCCACTGAAGCTTTCTTT. The chain is built from TRBV18 and TRBJ1-1; D possibly corresponds to TRBD1 (6 bases). Germline CDR1 reads KGHSH; CDR2 reads LQKENI. CDR3 size: 13 residues. The V end lost 3 bases, the J end lost 4 bases, and 9 bases lay between the germline ends. The full variable domain, rest sourced from reference TRBV18 and TRBJ1-1, is NAGVMQNPRHLVRRRGQEARLRCSPMKGHSHVYWYRQLPEEGLKFMVYLQKENIIDESGMPKERFSAEFPKEGPSILRIQQVVRGDSAAYFCASSPRGPTEAFFGQGTRLTVV.

The rearrangement links TRBV28 to TRBJ2-1, with 12 bases identical to TRBD2. CDR1 is MDHEN, CDR2 SYDVKM, per germline. The CDR3 totals 17 residues. Unmatched junction bases numbered 11, after V lost 3 bases and J lost 8 bases. The chain's CDR3 is CASSFIKWTSGEDEQFF. Written as DNA, the CDR3 is TGTGCCAGCAGTTTTATCAAATGGACTAGCGGGGAGGATGAGCAGTTCTTC.

This clone showed up just a few times. The CDR3 sequence is CASSLGEARGGTIYF. The CDR3 DNA follows: TGTGCCAGCAGCTTAGGAGAGGCCCGGGGGGGCACCATATATTTT. The V call is TRBV7-6, the J call TRBJ1-3; a possible D gene is TRBD1 (5 bases). The CDR3 has 15 amino acids. The V end lost 1 base, the J end lost 9 bases, and 16 bases lay between the germline ends. CDR1 and CDR2 from the germline V gene are SGHVS and FNYEAQ.